A selection of T cell receptor beta chains follows, all from one sample in a study of CD8 T cells in Susac syndrome. A single record per CDR3 protein comes from TCRdb applying MiXCR to the immunoSEQ multiplex PCR reads. The table lists over 120,000 distinct CDR3 sequences, roughly 94% of them singletons. Sequenced input: CD4+ T cells from PBMCs. The source is a human donor in good health. Both conserved end residues are part of each CDR3. The order of the fields is CDR3 length, J gene, clone size, V gene, D gene, CDR3 protein, CDR3 DNA. A D gene is named only where the DNA matches it firmly. Clone size is given for some rows only: seen once, a few or many times, or a class if the clone is expanded.

13 TRBJ1-2 . TRBV29-1 . CSVAVALYGGYTF TGCAGCGTTGCCGTCGCCTTGTATGGGGGCTACACCTTC
16 TRBJ2-5 . TRBV11-2 . CASSFFGLSQQGTQYF TGTGCCAGCAGCTTTTTTGGACTGTCCCAACAGGGGACCCAGTACTTC
13 TRBJ2-7 . TRBV7-8 . CASSFRESYEQYF TGTGCCAGCAGCTTCAGGGAATCCTACGAGCAGTACTTC
13 TRBJ2-2 . TRBV10-3 . CAISDPNTGELFF TGTGCCATCAGTGACCCGAACACCGGGGAGCTGTTTTTT
17 TRBJ2-6 . TRBV29-1 . CSVEGVGSGFGANVLTF TGCAGCGTTGAAGGGGTGGGATCGGGTTTTGGGGCCAACGTCCTGACTTTC
14 TRBJ2-1 . TRBV30 . CAWTQGAPYNEQFF TGTGCCTGGACCCAGGGAGCACCCTACAATGAGCAGTTCTTC
16 TRBJ2-2 . TRBV19 TRBD1 CASSMLGGTGPGELFF TGTGCCAGTAGTATGTTGGGGGGGACAGGGCCCGGGGAGCTGTTTTTT
15 TRBJ2-5 . TRBV6-5 . CASSYSNSLTETQYF TGTGCCAGCAGTTACTCGAACAGCCTCACCGAGACCCAGTACTTC
14 TRBJ1-2 . TRBV6-6 . CASSPTGQLYGYTF TGTGCCAGCAGTCCCACCGGACAGCTCTATGGCTACACCTTC
14 TRBJ2-1 . TRBV2 TRBD2 CAGRAGGTYNEQFF TGTGCCGGCCGAGCGGGAGGAACCTACAATGAGCAGTTCTTC
15 TRBJ2-7 few TRBV4-2 TRBD2 CASSQDGGRLDEQYF TGTGCCAGCAGCCAAGACGGCGGGAGACTCGACGAGCAGTACTTC
18 TRBJ2-7 . TRBV10-3 TRBD2 CAITSRTSGRAPFYEQYF TGTGCCATCACGTCGAGGACGAGCGGGAGGGCTCCTTTCTACGAGCAGTACTTC
15 TRBJ1-5 . TRBV28 TRBD1 CASSRQGRSNQPQHF TGTGCCAGCAGTCGACAGGGTCGAAGCAATCAGCCCCAGCATTTT
15 TRBJ2-7 . TRBV3-1 . CASSQSLQSSYEQYF TGTGCCAGCAGCCAAAGCCTGCAGAGCTCCTACGAGCAGTACTTC
15 TRBJ1-1 . TRBV27 . CASHPGRGVNTEAFF TGTGCCAGCCACCCGGGGCGGGGGGTGAACACTGAAGCTTTCTTT
14 TRBJ1-5 . TRBV7-2 . CASSLLPNNQPQHF TGTGCCAGCAGCTTACTCCCAAACAATCAGCCCCAGCATTTT
13 TRBJ1-3 . TRBV29-1 TRBD1 CSVGQGSGNTIYF TGCAGCGTTGGACAGGGCTCTGGAAACACCATATATTTT
15 TRBJ2-1 . TRBV10-3 TRBD1 CAISRDRGRGNEQFF TGTGCCATCAGTCGGGACAGGGGGCGAGGTAATGAGCAGTTCTTC
14 TRBJ2-7 . TRBV25-1 TRBD2 CASSTGLATNEQYF TGTGCCAGTAGCACGGGACTAGCGACCAACGAGCAGTACTTC
15 TRBJ2-3 . TRBV19 TRBD1 CASSVQGAPTDTQYF TGTGCCAGTAGTGTACAGGGGGCGCCGACAGATACGCAGTATTTT
15 TRBJ1-4 . TRBV5-4 . CASSRGVGGDEKLFF TGTGCCAGCAGCCGGGGGGTCGGGGGTGACGAAAAACTGTTTTTT
16 TRBJ1-1 . TRBV15 . CATSRGYLQGRTEAFF TGTGCCACCAGCAGAGGTTACTTACAGGGACGGACTGAAGCTTTCTTT
15 TRBJ2-1 . TRBV20-1 TRBD2 CSAPRQPPSGREQFF TGCAGTGCTCCCCGTCAGCCTCCTAGCGGGAGAGAGCAGTTCTTC
18 TRBJ2-7 . TRBV6-5 TRBD2 CASSYSTLAGGLVYEQYF TGTGCCAGCAGTTACTCTACGTTAGCGGGAGGGCTTGTGTACGAGCAGTACTTC
15 TRBJ2-2 . TRBV25-1 . CASSEFGRRAGELFF TGTGCCAGCAGTGAATTTGGCCGCAGGGCCGGGGAGCTGTTTTTT
13 TRBJ2-2 . TRBV5-8 . CASGPPPGSGLFF TGTGCCAGCGGGCCCCCGCCGGGGTCCGGGCTGTTTTTT
14 TRBJ1-1 . TRBV12-3/TRBV12-4 . CASRYRGMNTEAFF TGTGCCAGCAGGTACAGAGGGATGAACACTGAAGCTTTCTTT
13 TRBJ2-5 once TRBV19 . CASSFREFGTQYF TGTGCCAGTAGTTTCAGGGAGTTTGGGACCCAGTACTTC
14 TRBJ2-5 . TRBV2 TRBD2 CASRGLAVPETQYF TGTGCCAGCAGAGGACTAGCGGTGCCAGAGACCCAGTACTTC
13 TRBJ1-4 . TRBV28 . CASSRTRKEKLFF TGTGCCAGCAGTCGGACCAGGAAAGAAAAACTGTTTTTT
13 TRBJ2-1 once TRBV20-1 TRBD2 CSTREGRWNEQFF TGCAGTACGCGGGAGGGCCGATGGAATGAGCAGTTCTTC